Presented here are 22 T cell receptor beta chains from one specimen sequenced in a study of cytomegalovirus exposure and HLA in healthy donors. TCRdb's table, derived via immunoSEQ multiplex PCR, lists solely in-frame clones and lacks some. The sample includes more than 300,000 clones, 75% to 90% of them seen just once. Sample: PBMCs. The receptors derive from a woman under 30 in good health and CMV-seronegative.

The rearrangement joins TRBV30 to TRBJ2-1; D gene unclear. The CDR3 runs 11 residues. V shed 6 bases and J shed 9 bases, with 12 bases lying between them. CDR1 is GTSNPN, CDR2 SVGIG, per germline (reference sequence). The CDR3 sequence: CACLEATEQFF. The CDR3 DNA reads TGTGCCTGTCTAGAGGCAACTGAGCAGTTCTTC.

The chain recombines TRBV7-9 with TRBJ1-2, with D possibly being TRBD1 (6 bases). The CDR3 spans 17 residues. Germline-derived CDR1 and CDR2 are SEHNR and FQNEAQ (reference sequence). Trimming stripped 5 bases from V and 6 bases from J, with 25 bases between. The CDR3 loop is CASSVQHLDRKSHGYTF. CDR3 nucleotide sequence: TGTGCCAGCAGCGTACAGCACCTCGACAGGAAATCTCATGGCTACACCTTC.

CDR3 amino acids: CASSSGTSGRAWDEQFF. The CDR3, as DNA: TGTGCCAGCAGCTCCGGGACTAGCGGGAGGGCTTGGGATGAGCAGTTCTTC. J is TRBJ2-1 and V is TRBV5-6; 16 bases line up with TRBD2. The germline V gene encodes CDR1 SGHDT and CDR2 YYEEEE. CDR3 length: 17 residues. V dropped 3 bases and J dropped 8; count of bases not matched to a gene: 8.

This clone was counted a few times. The chain couples TRBV5-6 to TRBJ2-7, with D possibly being TRBD2 (5 bases). CDR1 and CDR2 (germline): SGHDT, YYEEEE. This CDR3 has 12 amino acids. Trimming cost V 4 bases and J 2 bases, with 7 bases left between them. Written as DNA, the CDR3 is TGTGCCAGCAGCCCCGGGACCTACGAGCAGTACTTC. The encoded protein is CASSPGTYEQYF.

The chain carries TRBV28 and TRBJ1-1; the match to TRBD1 covers 8 bases. The CDR3 is 15 residues long. Trimming removed 6 bases from V and 0 bases from J; junction bases left unmatched: 6. The germline CDR1 and CDR2 sequences are MDHEN and SYDVKM. The CDR3 DNA sequence: TGTGCCAGCAGCGAATTGGACAGGGTGAACACTGAAGCTTTCTTT. Translating it yields CASSELDRVNTEAFF.

The J gene is TRBJ2-7, the V gene TRBV5-1; 7 bases are a match to TRBD2. CDR3 length equals 15 residues. V lost 2 bases, J lost 6 bases, and 11 bases stayed unmatched. CDR1 is SGHRS and CDR2 is YFSETQ in the germline V gene. The CDR3 here is CASSFTSEIPGEQYF. The CDR3 DNA sequence: TGCGCCAGCAGCTTCACTAGCGAGATCCCGGGCGAGCAGTACTTC.

The J gene is TRBJ1-1, the V gene TRBV5-4; D not certain. Per the germline V gene, CDR1 is SGHNT and CDR2 is YYREEE (reference sequence). The germline V and J ends were trimmed by 8 bases and 4 bases, with 9 bases remaining between them. The CDR3 runs to 11 residues. CDR3 DNA: TGTGCCAGTATCCGGGGCACTGAAGCTTTCTTT. Amino acids: CASIRGTEAFF.

V gene TRBV6-6 combines with J gene TRBJ2-3, with 10 bases matching TRBD2. Germline V gene lookup returns CDR1 MNHNY and CDR2 SVGAGI (reference sequence). The J segment lost 0 bases and the V segment lost 8 bases, leaving 2 bases of the junction unmatched. The CDR3 runs 14 residues. DNA for the CDR3: TGTGCCAGCGGACTAGCGGCAAGCACAGATACGCAGTATTTT. Protein product: CASGLAASTDTQYF.

The chain couples TRBV11-2 to TRBJ1-1, with TRBD1 identical over 9 bases. CDR1 SGHAT and CDR2 FQNNGV come from the germline V gene. V gave up 3 bases and J gave up 8 bases; unmatched junction bases: 4. The CDR3 runs to 13 residues. CDR3 DNA sequence: TGTGCCAGCAGCTTCCCGGACAGGGGAGAAGCTTTCTTT. It specifies CASSFPDRGEAFF.

The V gene is TRBV28, the J gene TRBJ1-2, with D possibly TRBD1 on 6 matching bases. Germline-derived CDR1 and CDR2 are MDHEN and SYDVKM. The CDR3 consists of 13 residues. The V gene lost 2 bases and the J gene lost 5 bases, with 9 bases spanning the gap. The chain's CDR3 is CASSLGQQYGYTF. The CDR3 DNA reads as TGTGCCAGCAGTTTAGGACAGCAGTATGGCTACACCTTC.

This chain connects TRBV7-9 to TRBJ2-7; TRBD1 aligns across 8 bases. Germline V gene lookup returns CDR1 SEHNR and CDR2 FQNEAQ (reference sequence). Unmatched junction bases numbered 7, after V lost 6 bases and J lost 3 bases. CDR3 length: 14 residues. The CDR3 bases are TGTGCCAGCAGTCCCGGGACAGGATACTACGAGCAGTACTTC. Amino acids: CASSPGTGYYEQYF. The variable domain in full, with the rest retrieved from reference TRBV7-9 and TRBJ2-7, is DTGVSQNPRHKITKRGQNVTFRCDPISEHNRLYWYRQTLGQGPEFLTYFQNEAQLEKSRLLSDRFSAERPKGSFSTLEIQRTEQGDSAMYLCASSPGTGYYEQYFGPGTRLTVT.

This chain uses TRBV5-1 with TRBJ2-5; 11 nucleotides line up with TRBD1. The CDR3 is 14 residues long. V trimming: 4 bases; J trimming: 4 bases; junction bases outside the gene matches: 3. CDR1 SGHRS and CDR2 YFSETQ come from the germline V gene. The CDR3 here is CASSQGQGGETQYF. For the CDR3, the DNA is TGCGCCAGCAGCCAGGGACAGGGGGGAGAGACCCAGTACTTC. The full variable domain, with the rest looked up from reference TRBV5-1 and TRBJ2-5, is KAGVTQTPRYLIKTRGQQVTLSCSPISGHRSVSWYQQTPGQGLQFLFEYFSETQRNKGNFPGRFSGRQFSNSRSEMNVSTLELGDSALYLCASSQGQGGETQYFGPGTRLLVL.

The chain links TRBV9 to TRBJ1-2, with TRBD1 identical over 8 bases. V lost 0 bases, J lost 4 bases, and 5 bases stayed unmatched. Per germline, CDR1 SGDLS and CDR2 YYNGEE. The CDR3 runs to 15 residues. In DNA form, the CDR3 reads TGTGCCAGCAGCGTAGGGACAGGGCAGGGCTATGGCTACACCTTC. It codes for CASSVGTGQGYGYTF.

This clone showed up just a few times. The V call is TRBV15, the J call TRBJ2-6, with D hard to call. Trimming shortened V by 0 bases and J by 3 bases, and 15 bases separated the two germline ends. The CDR3 extends over 18 amino acids. The germline CDR1 and CDR2 sequences are LNHNV and YYDKDF (reference sequence). The CDR3 spells CATSRDGGPTFGANVLTF. The CDR3, as DNA: TGTGCCACCAGCAGAGATGGTGGCCCCACCTTTGGGGCCAACGTCCTGACTTTC.

This sequence joins TRBV6-1 and TRBJ2-1; tentative D call: TRBD1 (6 bases). Trimming took 6 bases from V and 5 from J, leaving 17 bases between them. Germline V gene sequence: CDR1 MNHNS, CDR2 SASEGT. CDR3 length: 15 amino acids. The CDR3 protein is CASRRLQGQNNEQFF. The CDR3 region has the DNA TGTGCCAGCAGGAGATTACAGGGCCAGAACAATGAGCAGTTCTTC.

J is TRBJ2-7 and V is TRBV5-1; 7 bases are shared with TRBD2. The germline V gene encodes CDR1 SGHRS and CDR2 YFSETQ. The CDR3 is 14 amino acids. V was pared by 2 bases and J by 7 bases, with 9 bases of the junction left unmatched. The DNA of the CDR3 is TGCGCCAGCAGCTTACGGGAGGCAGCAGGGGAGCAGTACTTC. This sequence encodes CASSLREAAGEQYF.

The genes are TRBV5-4 and TRBJ2-7; 7 nucleotides line up with TRBD1. This CDR3 is 14 amino acids long. CDR1 SGHNT and CDR2 YYREEE come from the germline V gene (reference sequence). The junction had 4 bases not matched to a gene; V was cut back by 0 bases and J by 4 bases. The CDR3 loop reads CASSLDRGGYEQYF. As DNA, the CDR3 is TGTGCCAGCAGCTTGGACAGGGGCGGGTACGAGCAGTACTTC.

The chain links TRBV5-1 to TRBJ1-6, with D possibly TRBD1 on 6 matching bases. This CDR3 is built from 15 residues. V was shortened by 0 bases and J by 3 bases, with 7 bases between the two germline ends. Germline CDR1 SGHRS, CDR2 YFSETQ. CDR3 sequence: CASSLAGDYNSPLHF. The CDR3 DNA sequence: TGCGCCAGCAGCTTGGCAGGGGACTATAATTCACCCCTCCACTTT.

J is TRBJ1-5 and V is TRBV5-8; 10 positions agree with TRBD1. Trimming at V came to 4 bases and at J to 7 bases, leaving 5 bases not matched to a gene. Germline-derived CDR1 and CDR2 are SGHTS and YDEGEE. The CDR3 extends over 14 amino acids. This chain's CDR3 is CASSPGTGEQPQHF. CDR3 coding DNA: TGTGCCAGCAGCCCCGGGACAGGGGAACAGCCCCAGCATTTT.

CDR3 in DNA: TGTGCCAGCAGCCGTCCCGGGACTAGCGGGGGGGCCGACCAGTACTTC. Protein: CASSRPGTSGGADQYF. V and J are TRBV5-8 and TRBJ2-5; 16 bases agree with TRBD2. This CDR3 spans 16 amino acids. V trimming: 4 bases; J trimming: 10 bases; junction bases outside the gene matches: 10. Germline CDR1 SGHTS, CDR2 YDEGEE.

This clone has just one count. This sample includes further DNA sequences coding for the same CDR3. The chain links TRBV30 to TRBJ1-4; D perhaps matches TRBD1 (6 bases). V lost 0 bases and J 10 bases, leaving 9 bases between the germline ends. The V gene's germline CDR1 is GTSNPN and CDR2 SVGIG (reference sequence). This CDR3 has 12 residues. The DNA for the CDR3 is TGTGCCTGGAGTGTTCAAGGGGGAAAACTGTTTTTT. This encodes CAWSVQGGKLFF. Full variable domain (outside the CDR3, taken from reference TRBV30 and TRBJ1-4): SQTIHQWPATLVQPVGSPLSLECTVEGTSNPNLYWYRQAAGRGLQLLFYSVGIGQISSEVPQNLSASRPQDRQFILSSKKLLLSDSGFYLCAWSVQGGKLFFGSGTQLSVL.

This sequence joins TRBV12-5 and TRBJ2-1; TRBD1 agrees at 7 bases. CDR1 and CDR2 (germline): LGHNT, FRNRAP. With V trimmed by 7 bases and J by 3 bases, 15 bases remained unmatched. The CDR3 runs 17 residues. The CDR3, as DNA: TGTGCTAGTGCCTTGACAGGGTTTTTGAAGGACTACAATGAGCAGTTCTTC. It yields the protein CASALTGFLKDYNEQFF.